This T cell receptor beta chain came from a study of post-analysis software for immune sequencing data. Study findings and constraints: TRBV5-6, TRBV5-1 and TRBV20-1 were among roughly five TRBV segments more frequent in patients than controls. For normalized Chao1 diversity, multiple sclerosis patients scored significantly lower than controls did.

V gave up 5 bases and J gave up 2 bases; unmatched junction bases: 6. This CDR3 contains 14 residues. Germline-derived CDR1 and CDR2 are SGHAT and FQNNGV. This clonotype showed up just a few times. Its antigen is not identified. Each TCR beta cDNA library carried unique molecular identifiers. One entry per CDR3 protein, called by TCRdb with MiXCR from the PCR reads. The sample lists approximately 350,000 distinct CDR3 sequences; approximately 33% were seen once. The rearrangement joins TRBV11-2 to TRBJ2-7; 7 nucleotides agree with TRBD2. The specimen sequenced was blood. The sequence came from a girl aged 10-17 years with multiple sclerosis. In DNA, the CDR3 is TGTGCCAGCAGCCCCGTACGGGGGGCCTACGAGCAGTACTTC. Translation: CASSPVRGAYEQYF.